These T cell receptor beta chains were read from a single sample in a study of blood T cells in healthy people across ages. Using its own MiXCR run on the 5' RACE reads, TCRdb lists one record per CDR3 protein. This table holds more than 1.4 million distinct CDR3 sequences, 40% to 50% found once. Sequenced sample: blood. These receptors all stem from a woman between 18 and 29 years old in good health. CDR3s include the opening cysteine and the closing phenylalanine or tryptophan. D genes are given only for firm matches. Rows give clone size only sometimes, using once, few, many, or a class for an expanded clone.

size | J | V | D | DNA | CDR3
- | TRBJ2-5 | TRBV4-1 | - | TGCGCCAGCAGCCACCCCTCGGGGATTGGGGAGACCCAGTACTTC | CASSHPSGIGETQYF
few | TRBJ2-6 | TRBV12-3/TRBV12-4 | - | TGTGCCAGCAGTTTCAGGGGTTTTGTTTCTGGGGCCAACGTCCTGACTTTC | CASSFRGFVSGANVLTF
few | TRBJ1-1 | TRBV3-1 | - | TGTGCCAGCAGCCAAGCTAGAAACACTGAAGCTTTCTTT | CASSQARNTEAFF
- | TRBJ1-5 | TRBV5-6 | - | TGTGCCAGCAGCTGGGGGGGGAGGGCAGATCAGCCCCAGCATTTT | CASSWGGRADQPQHF
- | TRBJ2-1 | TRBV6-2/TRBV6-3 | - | TGTGCCAGCGGGACGAGCGGTCGCTACAATGAGCAGTTCTTC | CASGTSGRYNEQFF
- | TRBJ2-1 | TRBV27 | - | TGTGCCAGCAGGGACTACCCTGACGGCTACGAGCAGTTCTTC | CASRDYPDGYEQFF
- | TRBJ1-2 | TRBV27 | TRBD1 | TGTGCCAGCAGTTTAACCGGGGGACAGCCCTATGGCTACACCTTC | CASSLTGGQPYGYTF
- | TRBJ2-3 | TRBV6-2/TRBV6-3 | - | TGTGCCAGCAGACGGGACTTCACAGATATGCAGTATTTT | CASRRDFTDMQYF
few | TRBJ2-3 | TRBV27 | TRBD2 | TGTGCCAGCAGTTTGTACCGAACTAGCGGGAGCACAGATACGCAGTATTTT | CASSLYRTSGSTDTQYF
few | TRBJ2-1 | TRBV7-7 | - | TGTGCCAGCAGCTTACATCCTGGAGATGAGCAGTTCTTC | CASSLHPGDEQFF
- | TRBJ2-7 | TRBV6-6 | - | TGTGCCACCTCTCGTGGAGCTACCTACGAGCAGTACTTC | CATSRGATYEQYF
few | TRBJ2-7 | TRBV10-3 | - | TGTGCCATCACTAGAATAGCGGAAACTTACGAGCAGTACTTC | CAITRIAETYEQYF
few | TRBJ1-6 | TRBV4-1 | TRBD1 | TGCGCCAGCAGCCAAGGCGGCAGGGGGAATTCACCCCTCCACTTT | CASSQGGRGNSPLHF
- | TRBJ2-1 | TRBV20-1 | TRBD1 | TGCAGTGCATGGACAGGGGACCAGTTCTTC | CSAWTGDQFF
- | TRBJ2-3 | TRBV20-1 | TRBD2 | TGCAGTGCTAGATGGGGACTAGCGGTTCTTACAGATACGCAGTATTTT | CSARWGLAVLTDTQYF
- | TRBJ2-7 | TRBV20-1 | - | TGCAGTGCTCCCCAAGGGTACGAGCAGTACTTC | CSAPQGYEQYF
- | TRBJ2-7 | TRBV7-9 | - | TGTGCCAGCACCTGGAATTCCCCCTACGAGCAGTACTTC | CASTWNSPYEQYF
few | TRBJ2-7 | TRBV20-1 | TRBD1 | TGCAGTGCTGGAACCCGGGACAGGGAGTCCTACGAGCAGTACTTC | CSAGTRDRESYEQYF
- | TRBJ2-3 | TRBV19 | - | TGTGCCAGTAGTATCACCGAGGGGGGTCCCACAGATACGCAGTATTTT | CASSITEGGPTDTQYF
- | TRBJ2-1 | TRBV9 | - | TGTGCCAGCAGCGTAGATTCGGGAGACCCGTACAATGAGCAGTTCTTC | CASSVDSGDPYNEQFF
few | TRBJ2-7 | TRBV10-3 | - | TGTGCCATCAGTGTCTCCAGTAACGAGCAGTACTTC | CAISVSSNEQYF
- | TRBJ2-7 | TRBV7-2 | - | TGTGCCAGCAGTTCCAGCCCCTCGGGAACTATCTCCTACGAGCAGTACTTC | CASSSSPSGTISYEQYF
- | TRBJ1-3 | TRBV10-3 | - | TGTGCCATCAGTCCTAAAGCAGGGCCTGGAAACACCATATATTTT | CAISPKAGPGNTIYF
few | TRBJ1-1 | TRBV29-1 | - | TGCAGCGAGCGTCGGACGAACACTGAAGCTTTCTTT | CSERRTNTEAFF
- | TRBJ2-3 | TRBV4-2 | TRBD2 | TGTGCCAGCAGCCAAGAATGGAGCGGGGGCACAGATACGCAGTATTTT | CASSQEWSGGTDTQYF
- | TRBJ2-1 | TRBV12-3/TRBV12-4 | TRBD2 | TGTGCCAGCAGTTTAAGGCCTAGCGGGTACAATGAGCAGTTCTTC | CASSLRPSGYNEQFF
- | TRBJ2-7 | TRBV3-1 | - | TGTGCCAGCAGCCAAGATCGCAGCATAAGGACCTACGAGCAGTACTTC | CASSQDRSIRTYEQYF
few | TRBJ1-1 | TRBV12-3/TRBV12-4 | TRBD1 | TGTGCCAGCAGCCTTGGGGGACAGGGCACTGAAGCTTTCTTT | CASSLGGQGTEAFF
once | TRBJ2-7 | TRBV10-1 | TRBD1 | TGCGCCAGCAGTGATGGGGGGACAGGGGCGAACGAGCAGTACTTC | CASSDGGTGANEQYF
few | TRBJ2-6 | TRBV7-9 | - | TGTGCCAGCAGCCCCCAACGACAAGTCCTGGGGGCCAACGTCCTGACTTTC | CASSPQRQVLGANVLTF
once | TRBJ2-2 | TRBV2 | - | TGTGCCAGCAGTCCCGGGACCCACAGTCCCGGGGAGCTGTTTTTT | CASSPGTHSPGELFF
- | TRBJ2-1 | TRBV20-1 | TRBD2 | TGCAGTGCTTACGCGGGAGGGAGGAATGAGCAGTTCTTC | CSAYAGGRNEQFF
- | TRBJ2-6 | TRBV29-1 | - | TGCAGCGTTGAACTAGGGGATGCTGGGGCCAACGTCCTGACTTTC | CSVELGDAGANVLTF
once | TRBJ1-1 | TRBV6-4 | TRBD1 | TGTGCCAGCAGAAACGCCGGGACAGGGAACGGTGAAGCTTTCTTT | CASRNAGTGNGEAFF
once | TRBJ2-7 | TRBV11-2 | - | TGTTCCAGCAGCCTAGGGGCAGCTCTGGGCGAGCAGTACTTC | CSSSLGAALGEQYF
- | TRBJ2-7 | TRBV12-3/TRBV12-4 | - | TGTGCCAGCAGTTTAGGGGGGAGCCTGGGCGAGCAGTACTTC | CASSLGGSLGEQYF
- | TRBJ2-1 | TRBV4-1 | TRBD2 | TGCGCCAGCAGCCTAGGACTAGCGGGAGGGGAAAACGAGCAGTTCTTC | CASSLGLAGGENEQFF
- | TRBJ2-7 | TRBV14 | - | TGTGCCAGCAGCCAAGGGCTCGGCGCCACCTACGAGCAGTACTTC | CASSQGLGATYEQYF
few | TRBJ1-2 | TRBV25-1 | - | TGTGCCAGCAGTGAACGCACCTATGGCTACACCTTC | CASSERTYGYTF
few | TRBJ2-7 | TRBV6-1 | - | TGTGCCAGCAGTATTGCGGGAAACGACGAGCAGTACTTC | CASSIAGNDEQYF